This T cell receptor (beta chain) comes out of a study of a mutant IDH1 vaccine in newly diagnosed glioma. As for the study in general: Vaccination of patients was performed eight times, in weeks 1, 3, 5, 7, 11, 15, 19 and 23. Earlier care involved radiotherapy, temozolomide, or both, and the majority received both.

With respect to this clone: The antigen remains unidentified.

V was cut by 2 bases and J by 8 bases, with 14 bases left in between. The germline CDR1 and CDR2 sequences are SGDLS and YYNGEE. CDR3 length equals 15 residues. Time point: week 11, during vaccination. What each vaccine dose contained was 300 ug of mutant IDH1 20-mer peptide, accompanied by topical imiquimod. Those who donated had recent WHO grade 3 or 4 IDH1-mutant, ATRX-lost astrocytomas. Produced via immunoSEQ multiplex PCR; TCRdb's table is partial and in-frame only. The table records 110,000 or so clones, about nine tenths of them present only once. The gene calls are TRBV9 and TRBJ1-6; D remains unclear. The sequenced sample was PBMCs, obtained from a glioma patient whose treatment included an IDH1 peptide vaccine. The receptor was derived from a woman aged 50 to 65 with glioma. The CDR3 DNA follows: TGTGCCAGCAGCGTCTCACCGGGCCGGTATTCACCCCTCCACTTT. This translates into CASSVSPGRYSPLHF.